The sequence of this TCR beta chain was determined in a study of T-cell reconstitution after alpha-beta-depleted transplantation in children. Preparation of the TCRbeta library was carried out with unique molecular identifiers. TCRdb independently ran MiXCR on the PCR reads; one entry per CDR3 protein. The sample holds about 200,000 distinct CDR3 sequences, more than 12% seen once. The V gene's germline CDR1 is SGHRS and CDR2 YFSETQ. The V segment lost 2 bases and the J segment 12 bases; nucleotides outside the gene matches: 15. This CDR3 contains 15 residues. This TCR was sampled from a human donor who donated a stem cell graft to a child with acute lymphoblastic leukemia. The J gene is TRBJ2-7, the V gene TRBV5-1; the match to TRBD2 covers 9 bases. The material was PBMCs from the stem cell graft donor, obtained from the stem cell graft. CDR3 nucleotides: TGCGCCAGCAGCTTTGAGGCTTCTAGCGGGATCGGGCTGTACTTC. This translates into CASSFEASSGIGLYF.